This entry describes one T cell receptor beta chain. Methods used by the authors: Reference gene primer amplification gave nucleated cell count estimates. Produced via immunoSEQ multiplex PCR; TCRdb's table is partial and in-frame only. That table supplies the V and J calls and clone size; D and trimming were determined from the DNA. Of fewer than 300,000 clones listed, over 80% are singletons. This sample stems from a study of blood T cell repertoires in COVID-19. About the study: Donors in the United States, Italy and Spain gave samples during acute or convalescent COVID-19. Nucleic acid was either cDNA or gDNA, and it came from T cells, B-cell-depleted T cells, or PBMCs.

The junction had 5 bases not matched to a gene; V was cut back by 1 base and J by 5 bases. This CDR3 comprises 16 residues. Germline CDR1 is SGHTA and CDR2 is FQGNSA. The V and J genes are TRBV7-2 and TRBJ2-3, with 11 bases that match TRBD1. Sequencing was carried out using peripheral blood. The sequence was obtained from a woman aged 40-49 years who had recovered from COVID-19. The CDR3 loop is CASSLVGQGAGDTQYF. As DNA, the CDR3 is TGTGCCAGCAGCTTAGTCGGACAGGGGGCAGGAGATACGCAGTATTTT.